The present TCR beta chain was sequenced within a study of blood T cell repertoires in COVID-19 (TCRdb year 2020). Context from the whole study: Collaborator samples came from the United States, Italy and Spain and covered acute and convalescent phases of COVID-19. Nearly every sample came with metadata listing a de-identified subject ID, COVID-19 status, age in years and sex. The repertoires were made available in a free public database intended to serve as a resource for research on the immune response to SARS-CoV-2. The dataset comprised deeply sampled blood TCRbeta repertoires from subjects exposed to, actively infected with, or recovered from COVID-19. Where available, HLA class I and class II types were taken from metadata supplied by the sample provider and were not determined by assay-based typing. The prospective study material was composed of cDNA or gDNA derived from T cells, B-cell-depleted T cells, or PBMCs. The samples were drawn from the first 160 participants of the ongoing ImmuneRACE study and from 1,254 subjects provided by 6 global collaborators. Findings and caveats that apply to the study as a whole: The amount of clinical and demographic metadata varied by source and participant and was provided uncurated.

This clone was detected only a few times. What antigen it recognizes has not been identified. No per-base quality is available; no much larger clone lies one base away. TCRbeta CDR3 regions were amplified from genomic DNA by means of the immunoSEQ Assay, a bias-controlled multiplex PCR. Regarding the original processing steps: Within the assay, amplification of reference gene primers was used to estimate how many nucleated cells each sample contained. Sequence reads were collapsed and filtered to measure the absolute abundance of every unique TCRbeta CDR3 rearrangement. For each sample, productive Simpson clonality was calculated as the square root of Simpson's diversity index across productive rearrangements. Not all clones reach the TCRdb copy of this immuneACCESS table, which keeps in-frame sequences only. Checked studies attribute under half of the gap to unresolved V genes and leave the rest unexplained. That table supplies the V and J calls and clone size; D and trimming were determined from the DNA. Across this sample there are some 120,000 clones, with roughly 90% seen only once. Together, the top ten hold approximately 8.1% of the sample.

V is reduced by 5 bases and J by 4 bases, leaving a spacing of 14 bases between them. CDR1 and CDR2, per the germline V gene (reference sequence), are SGHNT and YYREEE. There are 14 amino acids in the CDR3, from cysteine to phenylalanine inclusive. Just the 42-base CDR3 DNA is kept, in frame starting at base 1. The collaborating institutions used their own protocols to collect whole blood in K2EDTA tubes. For TCRbeta analysis, collaborators shipped samples in one of three forms: frozen whole blood, isolated PBMCs, or DNA extracted from either of those sample types. Sequenced: peripheral blood. This clonotype was sampled from a man over 45 with acute or convalescent COVID-19. The chain was built from TRBV5-4 and TRBJ2-3, with a tentative D gene TRBD2 over 6 matching bases. The nucleotide sequence is TGTGCCAGCAGGAAGGGGACTCAGGCAGATACGCAGTATTTT. This sequence encodes CASRKGTQADTQYF.